The rows below give T cell receptor beta chains drawn from one sample of a study of T cells after yellow fever vaccination. TCRdb fed the 5' RACE reads into MiXCR, producing one record per CDR3 protein. The top ten hold 3.2% of the sample, which has 340,000 or so distinct CDR3 sequences, around an eighth seen once. The starting material was CD4+ T cells sorted from PBMCs, obtained 15 days after the yellow fever booster vaccination. These receptors all stem from a man younger than 35 who received the YFV17D yellow fever vaccine. CDR3s include the opening cysteine and the closing phenylalanine or tryptophan.

j_gene: TRBJ2-5; v_gene: TRBV5-1; CDR3aa: CASSFDSQETQYF
j_gene: TRBJ1-2; v_gene: TRBV5-1; CDR3aa: CASSLEANYGYTF
j_gene: TRBJ1-2; v_gene: TRBV20-1; CDR3aa: CSASIVDGYTF
j_gene: TRBJ2-5; v_gene: TRBV7-2; CDR3aa: CASSLVRPGGTQYF
j_gene: TRBJ2-3; v_gene: TRBV9; CDR3aa: CASSVGATGTDTQYF
j_gene: TRBJ2-2; v_gene: TRBV7-3; CDR3aa: CASSPGASNTGELFF
j_gene: TRBJ2-1; v_gene: TRBV5-6; CDR3aa: CASSFVSSGANEQFF
j_gene: TRBJ2-7; v_gene: TRBV29-1; CDR3aa: CSVGRGREQYF
j_gene: TRBJ1-4; v_gene: TRBV6-5; CDR3aa: CASRKGQTNEKLFF
j_gene: TRBJ1-3; v_gene: TRBV7-2; CDR3aa: CASSTGLTIYF
j_gene: TRBJ1-5; v_gene: TRBV6-2/TRBV6-3; CDR3aa: CASSDPNQPQHF
j_gene: TRBJ1-5; v_gene: TRBV7-9; CDR3aa: CASSTGTGPQHF